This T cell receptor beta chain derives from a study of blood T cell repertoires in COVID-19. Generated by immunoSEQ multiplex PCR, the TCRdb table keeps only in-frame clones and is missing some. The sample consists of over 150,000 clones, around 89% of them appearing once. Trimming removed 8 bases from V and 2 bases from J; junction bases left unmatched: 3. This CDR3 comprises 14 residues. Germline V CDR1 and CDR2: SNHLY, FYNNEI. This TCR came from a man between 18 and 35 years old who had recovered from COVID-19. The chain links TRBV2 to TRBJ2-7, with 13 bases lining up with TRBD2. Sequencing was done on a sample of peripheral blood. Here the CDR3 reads CASQGLAGTYEQYF. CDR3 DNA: TGTGCCAGCCAGGGACTAGCGGGAACCTACGAGCAGTACTTC.